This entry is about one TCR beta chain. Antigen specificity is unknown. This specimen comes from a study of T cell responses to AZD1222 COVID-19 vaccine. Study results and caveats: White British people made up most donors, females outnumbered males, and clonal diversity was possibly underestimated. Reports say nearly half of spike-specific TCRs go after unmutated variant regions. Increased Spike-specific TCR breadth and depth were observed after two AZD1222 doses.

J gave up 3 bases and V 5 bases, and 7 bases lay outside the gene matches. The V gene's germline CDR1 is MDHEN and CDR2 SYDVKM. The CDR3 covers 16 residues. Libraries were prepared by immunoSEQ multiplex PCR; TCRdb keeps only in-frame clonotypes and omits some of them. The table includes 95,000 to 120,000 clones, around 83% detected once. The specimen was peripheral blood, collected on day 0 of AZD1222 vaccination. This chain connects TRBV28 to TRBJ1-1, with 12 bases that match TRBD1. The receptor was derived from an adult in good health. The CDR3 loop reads CASSPGQGAEYTEAFF. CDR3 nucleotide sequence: TGTGCCAGCAGTCCGGGACAGGGGGCCGAGTACACTGAAGCTTTCTTT.